This T cell receptor beta chain was documented in a study of T cell repertoires in cytomegalovirus infection. Germline-derived CDR1 and CDR2 are SGHNT and YYREEE (reference sequence). The CDR3 extends over 13 amino acids. The V gene end was trimmed by 4 bases and the J gene end by 3 bases; junction bases not matched to a gene: 2. In its sample, this clonotype was seen many times. This sequence may be a read error, since a much larger clone differs from it by one base. TCRdb re-derived calls from the reads in MiXCR, one entry per CDR3 protein. The top ten hold 20% to 30% of the sample, which has approximately 550,000 distinct CDR3 sequences, 16% seen once.

The sample taken for sequencing was CD8+ T cells from PBMCs. The V and J genes are TRBV5-4 and TRBJ2-7, with 9 bases identical to TRBD1. The clonotype comes from a human donor in good health (CMV status not recorded). Some clones in this sample may be carry-over from other donors' samples. The CDR3 DNA is TGTGCCAGCAGCCGGGACAGGGACTACGAGCAGTACTTC. Protein sequence: CASSRDRDYEQYF. Full variable domain (rest looked up from reference TRBV5-4 and TRBJ2-7): ETGVTQSPTHLIKTRGQQVTLRCSSQSGHNTVSWYQQALGQGPQFIFQYYREEENGRGNFPPRFSGLQFPNYSSELNVNALELDDSALYLCASSRDRDYEQYFGPGTRLTVT.